This TCR beta chain was recorded in a study of multiple sclerosis patients with progressive multifocal leukoencephalopathy (dated by TCRdb to about 2019). Background on the whole study: Controls were about 5 natalizumab-treated MS patients who did not develop PML, sampled longitudinally. The study aimed to detect JC virus-specific or public T-cell expansions arising at the time of PML onset. Two natalizumab-treated patients who later developed PML were followed longitudinally from before therapy through 6 and 12 months to PML onset. The study examined peripheral T and B cells of MS patients who developed PML (4 under natalizumab, 1 after alemtuzumab) and treated patients who did not.

CDR1 ENHRY and CDR2 SYGVKD were looked up in the germline V gene. V is cut by 3 bases and J by 0 bases, and the space between the germline ends is 11 bases. From cysteine to phenylalanine, the CDR3 is 15 amino acids long. Kept here is only the CDR3 DNA, which spans 45 bases and is read in frame from base 1. Broader findings and caveats from the paper: Because of the small, descriptive cohort, whether findings reflect JC virus infection or general immunocompromise remained unclear. No common TRBV or TRBJ gene usage or preferential TRBV-TRBJ pairings were detected when PML developed. TRB clones above 0.5% frequency appeared only in PML patients, but expanded clones at PML onset were already present before and during natalizumab therapy. Analysis was limited to peripheral blood, even though cerebrospinal fluid or brain lymphocytes might be more informative for natalizumab-associated PML. Less diverse TRB repertoires in most PML patients were suggested by lower normalized Shannon entropy, whereas values near 1 were observed in the natalizumab-treated controls.

Amplification of TRB CDR3 regions from genomic DNA was performed at survey-level depth using the immunoSEQ two-step multiplex PCR. Each PCR was spiked with synthetic inline TR CDR3 controls spanning all V-J pairings to estimate template counts and remove amplification bias. Reads went through processing to reduce amplification and sequencing bias, and quantification was done against synthetic TR CDR3 analogs. Per the authors' processing: In ImmunoSEQ Analyzer, raw data were processed so that out-of-frame sequences and CDR3s with stop codons were removed, with gene names following IMGT nomenclature. Normalized Shannon entropy, defined as 1 minus Pielou's evenness, was used to summarize repertoire diversity. Two TRB sequences were counted as identical only if the two sequences had the same V gene, J gene and CDR3. Public PML clonotypes were CDR3s shared by two or more PML-onset samples but absent earlier, in controls, and in public databases. Position-by-position CDR3 amino acid composition was analyzed in Skylign with the observed count method. The table comes from immuneACCESS by way of TCRdb, which keeps in-frame sequences with V and J called. Part of the clones is missing from these tables; in studies checked, under half for an unresolved V gene and the rest for unknown reasons. From that table come the V and J calls and clone size; the DNA was used to work out D and trimming. Across this sample there are about 30,000 clones, with 85% to 95% seen only once. The ten largest clones represent around 1.8% of the sample.

Concerning this clone: Its antigen specificity is not known. No quality values exist for individual bases; no much larger clone is one base distant.

The time point label of this sample denotes: before natalizumab initiation. Interferon beta had previously been received by all listed patients, and all PML patients were female. Blood samples for T0 were taken before the first natalizumab infusion. Isolation of peripheral blood mononuclear cells was performed by Ficoll-Hypaque density gradient centrifugation. The rearrangement combines TRBV10-3 with TRBJ1-1; the D region possibly corresponds to TRBD1 (6 bases align). Specimen: PBMCs. This clonotype was sampled from a young man with multiple sclerosis. The CDR3 in this case is CAISERGGMNTEAFF. The sequenced DNA is TGTGCCATCAGTGAAAGGGGGGGGATGAACACTGAAGCTTTCTTT.